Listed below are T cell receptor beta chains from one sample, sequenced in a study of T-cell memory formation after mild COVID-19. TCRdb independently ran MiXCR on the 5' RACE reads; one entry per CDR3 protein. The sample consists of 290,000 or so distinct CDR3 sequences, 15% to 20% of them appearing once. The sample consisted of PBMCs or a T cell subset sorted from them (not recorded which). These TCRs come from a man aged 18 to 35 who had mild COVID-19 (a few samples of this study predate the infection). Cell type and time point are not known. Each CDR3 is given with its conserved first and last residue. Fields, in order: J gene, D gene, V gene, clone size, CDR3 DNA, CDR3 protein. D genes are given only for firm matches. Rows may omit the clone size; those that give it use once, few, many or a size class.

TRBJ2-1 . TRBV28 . TGTGCCAGCAGAACAGGGAGCGGGATATGGAGCTCCTACAATGAGCAGTTCTTC CASRTGSGIWSSYNEQFF
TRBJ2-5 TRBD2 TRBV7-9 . TGTGCCAGCAGCCTATTATCGGGGGGGCATGAGACCCAGTACTTC CASSLLSGGHETQYF
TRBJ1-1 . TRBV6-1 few TGTGCCAGCAGTGTCTACCGGCACACTGAAGCTTTCTTT CASSVYRHTEAFF
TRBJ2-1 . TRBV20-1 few TGCAGTGCTAGAGATCGCACCGGGCTCGCCTCCTACAATGAGCAGTTCTTC CSARDRTGLASYNEQFF
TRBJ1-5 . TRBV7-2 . TGTGCCAGCAGCGTGGGGCCTAATCAGCCCCAGCATTTT CASSVGPNQPQHF
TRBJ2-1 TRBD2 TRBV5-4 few TGTGCCAGCAGCCGTGGAGCGGGGGGGGACAATGAGCAGTTCTTC CASSRGAGGDNEQFF
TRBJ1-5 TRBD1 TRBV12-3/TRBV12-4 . TGTGCCAGCAGTTCGGGACAGGGCGACAATCAGCCCCAGCATTTT CASSSGQGDNQPQHF
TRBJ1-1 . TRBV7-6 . TGTGCCAGCGGGGCAGGGGCCATGAACACTGAAGCTTTCTTT CASGAGAMNTEAFF
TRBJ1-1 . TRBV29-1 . TGCAGCGTTGTTGGAGATTACACTGAAGCTTTCTTT CSVVGDYTEAFF
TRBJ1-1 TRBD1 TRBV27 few TGTGCCAGCAGGTCGACAGGGAGGGCTTTCTTT CASRSTGRAFF
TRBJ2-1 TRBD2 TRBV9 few TGTGCCAGCAGCGCAGACGGGGGGGCCTACAATGAGCAGTTCTTC CASSADGGAYNEQFF
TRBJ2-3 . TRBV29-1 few TGCAGCGTTGGGGGGACGCAGTATTTT CSVGGTQYF
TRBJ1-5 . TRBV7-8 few TGTGCCAGCAGCCAGGAGGCCAGCCAGCCCCAGCATTTT CASSQEASQPQHF
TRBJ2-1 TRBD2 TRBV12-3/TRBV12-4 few TGTGCCAGCAGTTTCACCATACTAGCGGGGGAGTACAATGAGCAGTTCTTC CASSFTILAGEYNEQFF
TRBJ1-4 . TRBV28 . TGTGCCAGCAGTTCGGGGTACGAAAAACTGTTTTTT CASSSGYEKLFF
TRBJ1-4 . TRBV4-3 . TGCGCCAGCAGCCGGATGCCAGTGGCCGGGGGTGAAAAACTGTTTTTT CASSRMPVAGGEKLFF
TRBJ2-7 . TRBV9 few TGTGCCAGCAGCGTAGGGGGAAGATACGAGCAGTACTTC CASSVGGRYEQYF
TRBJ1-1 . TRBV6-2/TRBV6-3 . TGTGCCAGCAGTTACCGGGGAGGGGGCACTGAAGCTTTCTTT CASSYRGGGTEAFF
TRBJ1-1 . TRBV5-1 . TGCGCCAGCAGCTTGACAGCGGGCCGCACTGAAGCTTTCTTT CASSLTAGRTEAFF
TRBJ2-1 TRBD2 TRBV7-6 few TGTGCCAGCAGCATATCGGGGGGACTAGCGGGGTCCAATGAGCAGTTCTTC CASSISGGLAGSNEQFF
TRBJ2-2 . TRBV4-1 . TGCGCCAGCAGCCACCCAGGGAGCTCCGGGGAGCTGTTTTTT CASSHPGSSGELFF
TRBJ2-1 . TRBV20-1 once TGCAGTGCTAGTTTGGACATCCGTTACAATGAGCAGTTCTTC CSASLDIRYNEQFF
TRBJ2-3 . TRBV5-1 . TGCGCCAGCAGCTTACTCCGGGGCACAGATACGCAGTATTTT CASSLLRGTDTQYF
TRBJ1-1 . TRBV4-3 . TGCGCCAGCAGCCAAGGGGGTAGGGACGCTTTCTTT CASSQGGRDAFF
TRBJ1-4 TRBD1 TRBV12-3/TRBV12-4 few TGTGCCAGCAGAACAACCGGGACAGGGCGTTTCGAAAAACTGTTTTTT CASRTTGTGRFEKLFF
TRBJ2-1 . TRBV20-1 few TGCAGTGCTCTGCCCGTGAGACTAGAATACAATGAGCAGTTCTTC CSALPVRLEYNEQFF
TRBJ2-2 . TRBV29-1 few TGCAGCGTTGATGGGCAGGACACCGGGGAGCTGTTTTTT CSVDGQDTGELFF
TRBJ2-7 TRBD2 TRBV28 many TGTGCCAGCAGTTACCCGGGACTAGCGGGGTACGAGCAGTACTTC CASSYPGLAGYEQYF
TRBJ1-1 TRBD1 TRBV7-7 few TGTGCTAGCAGCTTAGAACAGGGGGCTGAAGCTTTCTTT CASSLEQGAEAFF